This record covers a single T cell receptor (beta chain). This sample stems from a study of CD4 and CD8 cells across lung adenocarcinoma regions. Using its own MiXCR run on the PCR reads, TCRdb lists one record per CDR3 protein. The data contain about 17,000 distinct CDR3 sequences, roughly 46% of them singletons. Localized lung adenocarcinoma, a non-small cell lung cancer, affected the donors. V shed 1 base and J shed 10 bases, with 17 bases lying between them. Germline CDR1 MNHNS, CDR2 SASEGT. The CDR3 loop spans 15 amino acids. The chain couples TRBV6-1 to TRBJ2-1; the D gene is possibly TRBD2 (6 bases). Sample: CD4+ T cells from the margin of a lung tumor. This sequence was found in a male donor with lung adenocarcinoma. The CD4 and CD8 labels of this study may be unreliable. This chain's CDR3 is CASSEGLLSGGEQFF. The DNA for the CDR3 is TGTGCCAGCAGTGAAGGCCTCCTGTCCGGGGGAGAGCAGTTCTTC.